This entry lists 3 T cell receptor beta chains sequenced from one sample in a study of T cells in Graves' hyperthyroidism and ophthalmopathy. The source material, RNA transcripts, was used to amplify TCR beta CDR3 regions. With the HTBI primer set, the TCR CDR3 went through a first round of RT-PCR. Using its own MiXCR run on the multiplex PCR reads, TCRdb lists one record per CDR3 protein. The sample lists around 290,000 distinct CDR3 sequences, less than 15% occurring once. What was sequenced was blood. These receptors were collected from a woman between 25 and 40 years old with Graves' hyperthyroidism that later progressed to Graves' ophthalmopathy.

With regard to this clonotype: A much larger clone lies one base from this, so it may be a read error. The V and J genes are TRBV13 and TRBJ2-3; the D gene is possibly TRBD1 (7 bases). There are 15 residues in the CDR3. CDR1 PRHDT and CDR2 FYEKMQ come from the germline V gene (reference sequence). The CDR3 spells CANSPPGGSGDTQYF. The DNA of the CDR3 is TGTGCCAACAGCCCACCAGGGGGGTCAGGGGATACGCAGTATTTT.

The gene calls are TRBV7-8 and TRBJ1-4; D call uncertain. The CDR3 has 15 residues. The V end lost 0 bases, the J end lost 8 bases, and 13 bases lay between the germline ends. The germline V gene has CDR1 SGHVS and CDR2 FQNEAQ. In DNA form, the CDR3 reads TGTGCCAGCAGCTTAGCGGGCGGGTTAATCGAAAAACTGTTTTTT. This codes for CASSLAGGLIEKLFF.

This clonotype was observed many times. J is TRBJ2-3 and V is TRBV12-3 or TRBV12-4; 12 nucleotides match TRBD2. This CDR3 spans 17 amino acids. The junction had 6 bases not matched to a gene; V was cut back by 2 bases and J by 3 bases. CDR3 loop: CASSLRLTSGRTDTQYF. CDR3 nucleotides: TGTGCCAGCAGTTTAAGGCTCACTAGCGGGAGGACAGATACGCAGTATTTT.